This T cell receptor (beta chain) was sequenced in a study of T cell changes during pregnancy in multiple sclerosis. Germline V lookup: CDR1 LNHDA, CDR2 SQIVND (reference sequence). Trimming left V 3 bases short and J 3 bases short, with 12 bases between. CDR3 length equals 14 residues. TCRdb's copy holds only in-frame clones and misses some; the assay was immunoSEQ multiplex PCR. The sample has about 100,000 clones, around 92% seen once; the top ten hold over 0.8%. The sequenced sample was peripheral blood, obtained before pregnancy. The receptor was isolated from a female donor with multiple sclerosis, enrolled in a pregnancy study. The genes are TRBV19 and TRBJ2-7; possible D gene TRBD2, 5 bases. The CDR3 sequence is CASSIPPGLYEQYF. The CDR3 DNA reads TGTGCCAGTAGTATCCCCCCTGGACTCTACGAGCAGTACTTC.